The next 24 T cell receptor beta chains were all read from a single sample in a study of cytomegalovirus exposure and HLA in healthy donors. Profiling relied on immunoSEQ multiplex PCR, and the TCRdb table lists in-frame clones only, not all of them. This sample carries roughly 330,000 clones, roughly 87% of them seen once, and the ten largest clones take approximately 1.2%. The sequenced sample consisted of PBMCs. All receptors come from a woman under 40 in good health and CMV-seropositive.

The CDR3 region has the DNA TGTGCCAGCAGTTTAGAGTCAGGGGGCAGGCAGTTCTTC. Its translation: CASSLESGGRQFF. The V call is TRBV28, the J call TRBJ2-1; 8 nucleotides align to TRBD1. Germline loops: CDR1 MDHEN, CDR2 SYDVKM. After removal of 2 bases from V and 12 bases from J, the junction contained 6 bases not matched to a gene. The CDR3 runs 13 residues. The whole variable domain, filled in from reference TRBV28 and TRBJ2-1, reads DVKVTQSSRYLVKRTGEKVFLECVQDMDHENMFWYRQDPGLGLRLIYFSYDVKMKEKGDIPEGYSVSREKKERFSLILESASTNQTSMYLCASSLESGGRQFFGPGTRLTVL.

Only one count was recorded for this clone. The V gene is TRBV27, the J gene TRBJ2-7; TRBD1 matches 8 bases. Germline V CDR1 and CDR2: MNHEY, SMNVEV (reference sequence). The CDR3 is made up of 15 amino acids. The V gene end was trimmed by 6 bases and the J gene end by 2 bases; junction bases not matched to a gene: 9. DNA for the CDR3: TGTGCCAGCAGCCTCGGGACAGGTCCCCCCTACGAGCAGTACTTC. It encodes CASSLGTGPPYEQYF.

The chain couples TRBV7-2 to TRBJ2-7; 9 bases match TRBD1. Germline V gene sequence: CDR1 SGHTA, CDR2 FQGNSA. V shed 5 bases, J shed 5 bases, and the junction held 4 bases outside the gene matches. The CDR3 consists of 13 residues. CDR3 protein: CASSRTGADEQYF. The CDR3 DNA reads TGTGCCAGCAGCCGGACAGGGGCAGACGAGCAGTACTTC.

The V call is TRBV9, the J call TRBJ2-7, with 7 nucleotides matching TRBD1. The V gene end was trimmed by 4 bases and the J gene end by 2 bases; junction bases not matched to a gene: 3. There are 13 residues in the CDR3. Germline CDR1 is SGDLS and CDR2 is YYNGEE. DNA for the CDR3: TGTGCCAGCAGCACCGGGACAGCCTACGAGCAGTACTTC. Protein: CASSTGTAYEQYF. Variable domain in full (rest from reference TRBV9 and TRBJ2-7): DSGVTQTPKHLITATGQRVTLRCSPRSGDLSVYWYQQSLDQGLQFLIQYYNGEERAKGNILERFSAQQFPDLHSELNLSSLELGDSALYFCASSTGTAYEQYFGPGTRLTVT.

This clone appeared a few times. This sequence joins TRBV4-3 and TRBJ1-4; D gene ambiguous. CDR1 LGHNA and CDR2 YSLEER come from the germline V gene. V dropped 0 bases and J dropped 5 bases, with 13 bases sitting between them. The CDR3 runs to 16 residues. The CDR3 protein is CASSQDDSQKNEKLFF. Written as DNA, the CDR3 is TGCGCCAGCAGCCAAGATGATTCACAGAAGAATGAAAAACTGTTTTTT.

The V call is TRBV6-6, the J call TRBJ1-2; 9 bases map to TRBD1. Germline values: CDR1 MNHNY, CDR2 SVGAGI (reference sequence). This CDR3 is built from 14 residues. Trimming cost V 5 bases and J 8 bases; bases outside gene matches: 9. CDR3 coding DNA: TGTGCCAGCAGTGACAGGGGGGACCTTGGGGGCTACACCTTC. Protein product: CASSDRGDLGGYTF.

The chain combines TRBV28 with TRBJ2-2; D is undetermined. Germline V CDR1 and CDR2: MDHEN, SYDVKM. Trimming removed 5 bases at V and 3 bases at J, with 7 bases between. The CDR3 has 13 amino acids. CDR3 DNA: TGTGCCAGCAGTCTTCTACACACCGGGGAGCTGTTTTTT. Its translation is CASSLLHTGELFF.

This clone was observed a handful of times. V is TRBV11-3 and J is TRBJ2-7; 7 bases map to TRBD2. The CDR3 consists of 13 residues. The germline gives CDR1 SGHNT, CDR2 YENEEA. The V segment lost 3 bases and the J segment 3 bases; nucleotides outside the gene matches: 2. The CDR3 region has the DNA TGTGCCAGCAGCTTTGGCGGGAGCTACGAGCAGTACTTC. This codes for CASSFGGSYEQYF.

The CDR3 DNA reads TGTGCCAGCAGTTTGGCCACTCCGGTGCTAGCGGGAGGGAGCGGCATCAAAAACATTCAGTACTTC. Its translation: CASSLATPVLAGGSGIKNIQYF. V and J are TRBV27 and TRBJ2-4; TRBD2 matches at 12 bases. The CDR3 is 22 residues long. Germline CDR1 reads MNHEY; CDR2 reads SMNVEV (reference sequence). V trimming: 3 bases; J trimming: 3 bases; junction bases outside the gene matches: 21.

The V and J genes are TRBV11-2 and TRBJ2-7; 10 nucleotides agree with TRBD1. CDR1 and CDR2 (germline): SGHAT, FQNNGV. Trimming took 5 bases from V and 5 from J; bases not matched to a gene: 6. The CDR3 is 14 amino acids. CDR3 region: CASSPGTGDNEQYF. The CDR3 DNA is TGTGCCAGCAGCCCCGGGACAGGGGACAACGAGCAGTACTTC.

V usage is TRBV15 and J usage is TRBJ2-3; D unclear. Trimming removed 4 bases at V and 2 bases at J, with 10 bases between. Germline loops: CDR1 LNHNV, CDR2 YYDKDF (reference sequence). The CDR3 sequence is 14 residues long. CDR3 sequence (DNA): TGTGCCACCAGCATGGGCGGAACCACAGATACGCAGTATTTT. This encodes CATSMGGTTDTQYF.

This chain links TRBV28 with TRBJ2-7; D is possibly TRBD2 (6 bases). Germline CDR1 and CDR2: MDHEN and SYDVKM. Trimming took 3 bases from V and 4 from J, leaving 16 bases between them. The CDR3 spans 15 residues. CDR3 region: CASSFATGARYEQYF. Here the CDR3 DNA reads TGTGCCAGCAGTTTCGCGACGGGAGCGAGGTACGAGCAGTACTTC.

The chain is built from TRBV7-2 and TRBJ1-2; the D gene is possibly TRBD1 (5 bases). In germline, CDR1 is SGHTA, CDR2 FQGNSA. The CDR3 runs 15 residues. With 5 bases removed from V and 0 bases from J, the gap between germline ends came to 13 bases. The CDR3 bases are TGTGCCAGCAGCCCCGAGAGGGGCACTAACTATGGCTACACCTTC. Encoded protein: CASSPERGTNYGYTF.

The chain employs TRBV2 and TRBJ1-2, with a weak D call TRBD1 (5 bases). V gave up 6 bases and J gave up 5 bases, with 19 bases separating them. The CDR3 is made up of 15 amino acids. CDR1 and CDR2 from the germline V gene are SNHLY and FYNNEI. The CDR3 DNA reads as TGTGCCAGCAGCTCCAGGACACTGGCTATTTATGGCTACACCTTC. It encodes CASSSRTLAIYGYTF.

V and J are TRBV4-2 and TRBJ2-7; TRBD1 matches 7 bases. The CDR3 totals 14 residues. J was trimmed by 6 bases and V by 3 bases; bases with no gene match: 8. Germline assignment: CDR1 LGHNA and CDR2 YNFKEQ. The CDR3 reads CASSHPSTGVEQYF. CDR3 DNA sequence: TGTGCCAGCAGCCACCCCTCCACAGGGGTCGAGCAGTACTTC.

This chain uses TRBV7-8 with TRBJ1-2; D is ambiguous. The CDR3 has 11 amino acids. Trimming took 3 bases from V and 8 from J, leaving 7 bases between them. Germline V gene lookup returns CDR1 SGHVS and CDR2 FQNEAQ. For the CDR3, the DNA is TGTGCCAGCAGCTTGCTCTCGGGCTACACCTTC. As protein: CASSLLSGYTF.

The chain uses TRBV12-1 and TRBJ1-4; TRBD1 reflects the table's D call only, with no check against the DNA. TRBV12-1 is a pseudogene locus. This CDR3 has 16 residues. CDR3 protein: CASSFDRGLSNEKLFF. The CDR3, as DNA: TGTGCCAGCAGCTTTGACAGGGGGCTTTCTAATGAAAAACTGTTTTTT.

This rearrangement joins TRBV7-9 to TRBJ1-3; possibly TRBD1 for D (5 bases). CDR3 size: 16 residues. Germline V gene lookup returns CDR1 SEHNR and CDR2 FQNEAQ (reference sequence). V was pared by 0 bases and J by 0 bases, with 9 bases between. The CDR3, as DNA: TGTGCCAGCAGCTTAGCGCGGGGGAACTCTGGAAACACCATATATTTT. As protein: CASSLARGNSGNTIYF.

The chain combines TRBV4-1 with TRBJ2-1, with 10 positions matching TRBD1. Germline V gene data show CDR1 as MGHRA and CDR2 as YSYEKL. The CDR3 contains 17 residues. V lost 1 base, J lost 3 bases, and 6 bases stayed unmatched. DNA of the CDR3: TGCGCCAGCAGCCAAGCCCCGGGGACAGGGGACTACAATGAGCAGTTCTTC. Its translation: CASSQAPGTGDYNEQFF.

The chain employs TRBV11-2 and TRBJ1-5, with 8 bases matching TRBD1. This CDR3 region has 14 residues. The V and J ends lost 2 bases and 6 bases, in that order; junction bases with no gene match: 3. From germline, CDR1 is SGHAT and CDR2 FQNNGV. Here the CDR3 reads CASSLSQGAQPQHF. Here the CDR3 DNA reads TGTGCCAGCAGCTTAAGTCAGGGGGCTCAGCCCCAGCATTTT.

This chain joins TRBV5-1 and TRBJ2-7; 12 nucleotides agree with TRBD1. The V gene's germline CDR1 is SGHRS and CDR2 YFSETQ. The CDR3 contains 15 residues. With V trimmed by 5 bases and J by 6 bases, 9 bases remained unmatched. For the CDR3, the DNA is TGCGCCAGCAGTTTGTCCGGGACAGGGGGCCCCGAGCAGTACTTC. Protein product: CASSLSGTGGPEQYF.

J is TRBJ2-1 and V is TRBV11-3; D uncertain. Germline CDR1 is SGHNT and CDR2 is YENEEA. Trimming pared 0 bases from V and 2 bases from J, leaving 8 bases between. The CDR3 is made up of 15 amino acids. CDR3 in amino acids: CASSLDGQTYNEQFF. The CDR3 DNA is TGTGCCAGCAGCTTAGACGGCCAGACCTACAATGAGCAGTTCTTC.

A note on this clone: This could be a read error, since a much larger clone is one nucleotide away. The CDR3 region has the DNA TGTGCCAGCAGTGTACAGGGGAACTATGGCTACACCTTC. This encodes CASSVQGNYGYTF. This chain uses TRBV6-4 with TRBJ1-2; 7 nucleotides agree with TRBD1. The ends lost 4 bases at V and 2 bases at J; junction bases unmatched: 1. CDR1 and CDR2 (germline): MRHNA, SNTAGT. This CDR3 has 13 amino acids.

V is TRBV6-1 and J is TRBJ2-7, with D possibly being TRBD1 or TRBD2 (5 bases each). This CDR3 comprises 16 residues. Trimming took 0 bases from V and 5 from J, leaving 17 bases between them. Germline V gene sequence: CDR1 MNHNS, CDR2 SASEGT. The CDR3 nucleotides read TGTGCCAGCAGTGAAGCGTACGGGGCAGGTAACCACGAGCAGTACTTC. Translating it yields CASSEAYGAGNHEQYF.